The sequence of this T cell receptor (beta chain) was determined in a study of Ad26.COV2.S vaccination and SARS-CoV-2 variants. Method: immunoSEQ multiplex PCR; TCRdb's copy keeps in-frame clones and lacks some. This sample yields 380,000 or so clones, of which 83% are seen a single time; nearly 7.5% belongs to the top ten. The CDR3 is made up of 13 amino acids. Germline CDR1 is LNHDA and CDR2 is SQIVND (reference sequence). Trimming took 10 bases from V and 0 from J, leaving 12 bases between them. Sample treatment: about 20 received Ad26.COV2.S at low or high dose, single or two shots; 5 received placebo; per-sample allocation not given. Sampling occurred on day 63 after the first vaccine or placebo injection.

The receptor was isolated from a person between 18 and 60 years old who received the Ad26.COV2.S COVID-19 vaccine or a placebo. The chain recombines TRBV19 with TRBJ1-1; D unresolved. Sequenced here: peripheral blood, sampled in a trial of Ad26.COV2.S vaccine versus placebo. The CDR3 DNA reads TGTGCCACACAGAACCCAATGAACACTGAAGCTTTCTTT. Translated: CATQNPMNTEAFF. Full variable domain (missing parts from reference TRBV19 and TRBJ1-1): DGGITQSPKYLFRKEGQNVTLSCEQNLNHDAMYWYRQDPGQGLRLIYYSQIVNDFQKGDIAEGYSVSREKKESFPLTVTSAQKNPTAFYLCATQNPMNTEAFFGQGTRLTVV.